In its sample, the clone carrying this T cell receptor beta chain was seen a few times. Its antigen is undetermined. From germline, CDR1 is MDHEN and CDR2 SYDVKM. The ends lost 2 bases at V and 7 bases at J; junction bases unmatched: 5. The CDR3 is 14 amino acids. These data are taken from a study of CD8 T cell repertoires and HIV-1 epitope variants. At the level of the study: Controls were a CMV, EBV and flu pool, Ebola AY9, and no peptide. Epitopes were three Gag families plus Nef HW9 and YT9. General observations from the study: The TAALDMSHF plasma variant had no responses, unlike KF9 (roughly five clonotypes) and HW9 (one).

Clones were read by immunoSEQ multiplex PCR, and TCRdb kept only the in-frame ones, dropping some. The repertoire holds almost 5,000 clones, around 63% seen once, with 43% in the top ten. The sequenced sample consisted of cultured CD8+ T cells derived from PBMCs. This clonotype was obtained from a male donor with HIV. The chain carries TRBV28 and TRBJ2-1; TRBD2 matches at 7 bases. The CDR3 loop reads CASSLVGGNNEQFF. The CDR3 nucleotides read TGTGCCAGCAGTTTAGTGGGAGGGAATAATGAGCAGTTCTTC. Looking up the rest from reference TRBV28 and TRBJ2-1 gives the full variable domain: DVKVTQSSRYLVKRTGEKVFLECVQDMDHENMFWYRQDPGLGLRLIYFSYDVKMKEKGDIPEGYSVSREKKERFSLILESASTNQTSMYLCASSLVGGNNEQFFGPGTRLTVL.